Following are 26 T cell receptor beta chains from one sample sequenced in a study of shared clonotypes between healthy human individuals. Generated by immunoSEQ multiplex PCR, the TCRdb table keeps only in-frame clones and is missing some. The sample has about 1 million clones; about 70% are singletons. Sequenced sample: memory CD4+ T cells sorted from blood. Subset in this sample: CD45RA-negative fraction. All receptors derive from a young man in good health.

This clone was seen just once. The chain is built from TRBV10-3 and TRBJ2-4; 7 positions match TRBD1. Germline V gene lookup returns CDR1 ENHRY and CDR2 SYGVKD. V lost 6 bases and J lost 5; bases outside the gene matches: 4. This CDR3 region has 13 residues. CDR3 in DNA: TGTGCCATCAGCGGACAGGAGGAAAACATTCAGTACTTC. Its translation: CAISGQEENIQYF.

This clone is a singleton in its sample. This rearrangement joins TRBV21-1 to TRBJ1-6; the table's D gene call, TRBD1, was not cross checked with the DNA. TRBV21-1 corresponds to a pseudogene. The CDR3 has 15 amino acids. As DNA, the CDR3 is TGTGCCAGCAGCAAATTATGCAGGGAAAATTCACCCCTCCACTTT. As protein: CASSKLCRENSPLHF.

This rearrangement joins TRBV29-1 to TRBJ2-5, with TRBD1 as a possible D gene (6 bases). The better agreement between TRBJ2-7 and the DNA end casts doubt on the J call. There are 12 residues in the CDR3. The germline gives CDR1 SQVTM, CDR2 ANQGSEA. In DNA form, the CDR3 reads TGCAGCGTTGAGGGGGCGGCCTACGAGCAGTACTTC. It codes for CSVEGAAYEQYF.

Notes on this clone: Within the sample, other DNA sequences also encode this same CDR3. CDR3 DNA: TGCGCCAGCAGTCTAGACCGGGAGACCCAGTACTTC. Protein product: CASSLDRETQYF. V and J are TRBV5-1 and TRBJ2-5; D remains ambiguous. The CDR3 loop spans 12 amino acids. V was shortened by 5 bases and J by 5 bases, with 10 bases between the two germline ends. Germline CDR1 reads SGHRS; CDR2 reads YFSETQ.

This clone was observed a few times. The V and J genes are TRBV7-2 and TRBJ2-2, with D perhaps TRBD1 (5 bases). Trimming removed 4 bases from V and 6 bases from J, with 9 bases in between. Germline values: CDR1 SGHTA, CDR2 FQGNSA. The CDR3 is 13 residues long. The CDR3 coding sequence is TGTGCCAGCAGCTCACAGGTATCCGGGGAGCTGTTTTTT. It encodes CASSSQVSGELFF.

The CDR3, as DNA: TGTGCCAGTAGTATAGTTGGCCAGGACAATGAGCAGTTCTTC. Protein product: CASSIVGQDNEQFF. This sequence joins TRBV19 and TRBJ2-1; D is uncertain. Trimming pared 1 base from V and 5 bases from J, leaving 9 bases between. CDR3 length: 14 residues. Germline CDR1 is LNHDA and CDR2 is SQIVND (reference sequence).

The V call is TRBV28, the J call TRBJ2-1; TRBD2 matches 12 bases. Germline V gene lookup returns CDR1 MDHEN and CDR2 SYDVKM. The V gene end was trimmed by 2 bases and the J gene end by 9 bases; junction bases not matched to a gene: 11. The length of the CDR3 is 17 residues. Here the CDR3 DNA reads TGTGCCAGCAGTTTAGGGACTAGCGGGCCCACGTTGGGTGAGCAGTTCTTC. Translation: CASSLGTSGPTLGEQFF.

The sample holds one count of this clone. This sequence joins TRBV18 and TRBJ1-2, with D hard to call. Germline V gene lookup returns CDR1 KGHSH and CDR2 LQKENI. With 3 bases removed from V and 6 bases from J, the gap between germline ends came to 11 bases. The CDR3 length is 13 residues. This CDR3 reads CASSPDLRDGYTF. In DNA, the CDR3 is TGTGCCAGCTCACCCGACCTGAGGGATGGCTACACCTTC.

The chain employs TRBV2 and TRBJ1-6, with D possibly being TRBD1 (5 bases). V lost 2 bases and J 4 bases, leaving 9 bases between the germline ends. CDR1 is SNHLY, CDR2 FYNNEI, per germline. CDR3 length: 15 amino acids. This CDR3 is CASSETGRYNSPLHF. Here the CDR3 DNA reads TGTGCCAGCAGTGAAACGGGACGGTATAATTCACCCCTCCACTTT.

This clone was observed at least ten times. The genes are TRBV14 and TRBJ1-4; D remains unclear. Germline CDR1 and CDR2: SGHDN and FVKESK. This CDR3 has 13 residues. Trimming pared 1 base from V and 8 bases from J, leaving 8 bases between. CDR3 residues: CASSQGLREKLFF. The CDR3 region has the DNA TGTGCCAGCAGCCAAGGTCTGCGGGAAAAACTGTTTTTT.

The chain recombines TRBV2 with TRBJ1-3; D is unresolved. Trimming cost V 3 bases and J 1 base, with 4 bases left between them. There are 13 residues in the CDR3. CDR1 and CDR2 (germline): SNHLY, FYNNEI. The CDR3 DNA sequence: TGTGCCAGCAGTGATCAGTCTGGAAACACCATATATTTT. Amino acid sequence: CASSDQSGNTIYF. The variable domain in full, with the rest retrieved from reference TRBV2 and TRBJ1-3, is EPEVTQTPSHQVTQMGQEVILRCVPISNHLYFYWYRQILGQKVEFLVSFYNNEISEKSEIFDDQFSVERPDGSNFTLKIRSTKLEDSAMYFCASSDQSGNTIYFGEGSWLTVV.

The chain has TRBV7-9 and TRBJ1-5; D is undetermined. CDR3 length: 12 residues. V lost 0 bases to trimming and J lost 4 bases, with 1 base between them. From germline, CDR1 is SEHNR and CDR2 FQNEAQ (reference sequence). The CDR3 here is CASSLANQPQHF. The DNA of the CDR3 is TGTGCCAGCAGCTTAGCTAATCAGCCCCAGCATTTT.

The gene calls are TRBV5-1 and TRBJ1-1, with no clear D. This CDR3 has 14 amino acids. V was trimmed by 0 bases and J by 5 bases, leaving 11 bases between them. Germline V gene sequence: CDR1 SGHRS, CDR2 YFSETQ. The CDR3 sequence is CASSLGGLVTEAFF. The CDR3 region has the DNA TGCGCCAGCAGCTTGGGTGGGCTAGTAACTGAAGCTTTCTTT.

This clone appeared a single time. The chain recombines TRBV4-3 with TRBJ1-6; weak D call: TRBD1 (6 bases). CDR1 and CDR2 from the germline V gene are LGHNA and YSLEER. The CDR3 spans 14 residues. The V gene lost 1 base and the J gene lost 12 bases, with 13 bases spanning the gap. The CDR3 bases are TGCGCCAGCAGCCAAGTCGCAGGGGAGGGACCCCTCCACTTT. Its protein is CASSQVAGEGPLHF.

In its sample, this clone was seen once. The chain employs TRBV6-6 and TRBJ1-5, with no clear D. V was pared by 6 bases and J by 2 bases, with 17 bases between. Germline CDR1 is MNHNY and CDR2 is SVGAGI (reference sequence). The CDR3 contains 16 residues. The CDR3 loop is CASSQTGFIGNQPQHF. The CDR3 bases are TGTGCCAGCAGCCAGACGGGTTTTATAGGCAATCAGCCCCAGCATTTT.

The rearrangement uses TRBV30 and TRBJ2-7, with 14 bases fitting TRBD2. V lost 3 bases, J lost 4 bases, and 8 bases stayed unmatched. This CDR3 spans 16 amino acids. Germline V CDR1 and CDR2: GTSNPN, SVGIG (reference sequence). The CDR3 reads CAWSPGTSGRGYEQYF. In DNA form, the CDR3 reads TGTGCCTGGAGCCCCGGGACTAGCGGGAGAGGGTACGAGCAGTACTTC.

The V and J genes are TRBV19 and TRBJ2-3, with D possibly TRBD1 on 6 matching bases. Germline lookup yields CDR1 LNHDA and CDR2 SQIVND (reference sequence). The CDR3 has 12 residues. The V end lost 7 bases, the J end lost 8 bases, and 13 bases lay between the germline ends. DNA for the CDR3: TGTGCCAGTACCCAGGGGCAGGGTACGCAGTATTTT. As protein: CASTQGQGTQYF.

The chain uses TRBV10-3 and TRBJ1-1; D unclear. This CDR3 has 13 residues. The V and J ends lost 5 bases and 2 bases respectively, with 9 bases between them. In germline, CDR1 is ENHRY, CDR2 SYGVKD. The CDR3 is CAISLGLNTEAFF. The CDR3, as DNA: TGTGCCATCAGTCTGGGTCTAAACACTGAAGCTTTCTTT.

In its sample, this clone was seen a few times. The identical CDR3 is also encoded by other nucleotide sequences in the sample. This chain joins TRBV20-1 and TRBJ1-1; 7 bases align to TRBD1. CDR1 is DFQATT, CDR2 SNEGSKA, per germline (reference sequence). The V gene end was trimmed by 6 bases and the J gene end by 5 bases; junction bases not matched to a gene: 3. The CDR3 consists of 11 residues. The CDR3 protein is CSARGETEAFF. The CDR3 nucleotides are TGCAGTGCCAGGGGGGAGACTGAAGCTTTCTTT.

The genes are TRBV4-3 and TRBJ2-7; D not certain. Germline V CDR1 and CDR2: LGHNA, YSLEER. V gave up 5 bases and J gave up 6 bases, with 14 bases separating them. The CDR3 is 13 residues long. The CDR3 nucleotides read TGCGCCAGCAGCTCTCGGGTCCTTGGCGAGCAGTACTTC. It is translated as CASSSRVLGEQYF.

The gene calls are TRBV28 and TRBJ2-3; a weak D match, TRBD2 (6 bases). CDR1 MDHEN and CDR2 SYDVKM come from the germline V gene. CDR3 length: 14 amino acids. Trimming took 5 bases from V and 1 from J, leaving 10 bases between them. The CDR3 DNA is TGTGCCAGCAGTCCCCGACTAGGCACAGATACGCAGTATTTT. Protein: CASSPRLGTDTQYF.

The chain couples TRBV6-1 to TRBJ2-3; no clear D gene. CDR3 length: 15 amino acids. V lost 0 bases and J lost 7, with 14 bases in between. The germline V gene encodes CDR1 MNHNS and CDR2 SASEGT. The CDR3 reads CASSEAPSPRNTQYF. The CDR3 DNA reads as TGTGCCAGCAGTGAAGCCCCTTCCCCCCGGAATACGCAGTATTTT.

The chain links TRBV5-1 to TRBJ1-2; a possible D gene is TRBD1 (5 bases). CDR3 length: 13 residues. Trimming cost V 2 bases and J 1 base, with 6 bases left between them. Germline-derived CDR1 and CDR2 are SGHRS and YFSETQ. CDR3 DNA sequence: TGCGCCAGCAGCTTACAGGTTAACTATGGCTACACCTTC. Translating it yields CASSLQVNYGYTF.

The chain is built from TRBV5-4 and TRBJ1-5; no clear D. Trimming pared 0 bases from V and 6 bases from J, leaving 7 bases between. Germline-derived CDR1 and CDR2 are SGHNT and YYREEE (reference sequence). The CDR3 contains 13 residues. CDR3 nucleotide sequence: TGTGCCAGCAGCTTGGACGGGAGTCAGCCCCAGCATTTT. This codes for CASSLDGSQPQHF.

The chain couples TRBV5-1 to TRBJ2-1, with 10 bases lining up with TRBD2. The CDR3 is 17 amino acids. Unmatched junction bases numbered 12, after V lost 4 bases and J lost 5 bases. Germline values: CDR1 SGHRS, CDR2 YFSETQ. CDR3 in DNA: TGCGCCAGCAGCCCTGGGGGTCTAGCGGGAGCCAACAATGAGCAGTTCTTC. Protein: CASSPGGLAGANNEQFF. Full variable domain (missing parts from reference TRBV5-1 and TRBJ2-1): KAGVTQTPRYLIKTRGQQVTLSCSPISGHRSVSWYQQTPGQGLQFLFEYFSETQRNKGNFPGRFSGRQFSNSRSEMNVSTLELGDSALYLCASSPGGLAGANNEQFFGPGTRLTVL.

The J gene is TRBJ2-5, the V gene TRBV4-1; TRBD1 might be the D (6 bases). The CDR3 contains 13 residues. Germline V CDR1 and CDR2: MGHRA, YSYEKL. V was trimmed by 2 bases and J by 7 bases, leaving 11 bases between them. CDR3 in amino acids: CASSQQGGMTQYF. The CDR3 region has the DNA TGCGCCAGCAGCCAACAAGGGGGAATGACCCAGTACTTC.